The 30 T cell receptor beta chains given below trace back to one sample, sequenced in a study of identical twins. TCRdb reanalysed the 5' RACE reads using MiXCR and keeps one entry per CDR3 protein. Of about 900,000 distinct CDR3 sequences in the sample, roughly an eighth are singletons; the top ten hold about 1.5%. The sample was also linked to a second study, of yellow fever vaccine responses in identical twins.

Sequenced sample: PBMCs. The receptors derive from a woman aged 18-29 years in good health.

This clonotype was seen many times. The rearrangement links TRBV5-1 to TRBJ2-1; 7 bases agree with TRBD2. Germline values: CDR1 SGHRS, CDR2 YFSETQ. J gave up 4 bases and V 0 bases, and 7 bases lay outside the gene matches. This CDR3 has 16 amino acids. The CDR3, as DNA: TGCGCCAGCAGCTTGGAGGTCGGGAGGTTTTACAATGAGCAGTTCTTC. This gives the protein CASSLEVGRFYNEQFF.

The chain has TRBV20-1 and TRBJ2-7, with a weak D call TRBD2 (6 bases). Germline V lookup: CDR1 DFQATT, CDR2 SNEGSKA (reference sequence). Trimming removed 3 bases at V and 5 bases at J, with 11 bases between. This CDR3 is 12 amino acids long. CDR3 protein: CSASGSIDEQYF. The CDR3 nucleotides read TGCAGTGCTAGCGGGAGCATCGACGAGCAGTACTTC.

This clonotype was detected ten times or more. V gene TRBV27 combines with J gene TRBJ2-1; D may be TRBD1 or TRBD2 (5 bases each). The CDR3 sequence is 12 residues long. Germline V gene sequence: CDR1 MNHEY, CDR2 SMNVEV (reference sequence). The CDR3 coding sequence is TGTGTCGCGTGGGGGAGTGAAAATGAGCAGTTCTTC. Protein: CVAWGSENEQFF.

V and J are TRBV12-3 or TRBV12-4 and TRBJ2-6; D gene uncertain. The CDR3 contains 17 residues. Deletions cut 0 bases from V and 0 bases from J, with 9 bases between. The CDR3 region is CASSLAGPLSGANVLTF. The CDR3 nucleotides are TGTGCCAGCAGTTTAGCAGGACCCCTCTCTGGGGCCAACGTCCTGACTTTC.

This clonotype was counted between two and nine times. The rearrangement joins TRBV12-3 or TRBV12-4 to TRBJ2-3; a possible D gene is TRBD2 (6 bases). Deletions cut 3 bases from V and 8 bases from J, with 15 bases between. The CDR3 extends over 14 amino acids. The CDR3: CASSFSAGGGTQYF. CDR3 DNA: TGTGCCAGCAGTTTCTCCGCCGGGGGTGGTACGCAGTATTTT.

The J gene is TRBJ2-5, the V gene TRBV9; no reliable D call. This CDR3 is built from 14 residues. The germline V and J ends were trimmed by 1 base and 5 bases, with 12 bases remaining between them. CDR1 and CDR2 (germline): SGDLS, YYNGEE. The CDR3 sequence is CASSVSDSTETQYF. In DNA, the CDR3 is TGTGCCAGCAGCGTAAGTGATAGTACGGAGACCCAGTACTTC.

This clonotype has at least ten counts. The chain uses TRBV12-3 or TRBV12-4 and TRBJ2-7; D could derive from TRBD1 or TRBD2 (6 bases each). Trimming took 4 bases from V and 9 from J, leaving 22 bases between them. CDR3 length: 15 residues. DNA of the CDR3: TGTGCCAGCAGTTCGGGTCCCCTAACAGGAGGGGGGCAGTACTTC. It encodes CASSSGPLTGGGQYF.

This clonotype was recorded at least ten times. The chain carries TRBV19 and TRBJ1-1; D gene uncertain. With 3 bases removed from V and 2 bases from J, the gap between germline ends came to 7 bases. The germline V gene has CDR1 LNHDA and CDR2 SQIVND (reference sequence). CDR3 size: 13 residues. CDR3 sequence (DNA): TGTGCCAGTAGTATTGTGTCAAACACTGAAGCTTTCTTT. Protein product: CASSIVSNTEAFF.

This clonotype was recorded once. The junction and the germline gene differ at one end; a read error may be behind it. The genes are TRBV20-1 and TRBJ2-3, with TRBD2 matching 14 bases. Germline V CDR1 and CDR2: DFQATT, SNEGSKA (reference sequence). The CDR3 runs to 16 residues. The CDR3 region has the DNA TGCTGTGCTAGGAAAGGGACTAGCGGGAGTTTAGATACGCAGTATTTT. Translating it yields CCARKGTSGSLDTQYF.

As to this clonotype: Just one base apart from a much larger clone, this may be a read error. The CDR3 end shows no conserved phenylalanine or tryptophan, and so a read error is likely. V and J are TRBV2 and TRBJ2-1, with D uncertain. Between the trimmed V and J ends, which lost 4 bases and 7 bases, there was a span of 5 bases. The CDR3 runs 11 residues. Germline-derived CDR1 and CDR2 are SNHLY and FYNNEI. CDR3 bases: TGTGCCAGCAGTGGTAGTAATGAGCAGTTCCTC. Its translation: CASSGSNEQFL.

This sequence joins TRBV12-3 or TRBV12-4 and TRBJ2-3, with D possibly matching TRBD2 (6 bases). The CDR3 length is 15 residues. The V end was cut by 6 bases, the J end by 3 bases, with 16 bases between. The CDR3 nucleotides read TGTGCCAGCAGCCCAGGACTACTTCTGACAGATACGCAGTATTTT. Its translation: CASSPGLLLTDTQYF.

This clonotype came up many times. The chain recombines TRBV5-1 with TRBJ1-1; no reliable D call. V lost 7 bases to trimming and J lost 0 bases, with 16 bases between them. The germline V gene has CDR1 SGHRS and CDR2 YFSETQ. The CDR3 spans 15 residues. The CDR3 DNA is TGCGCCAGCTCCTATGGATCCGAGATGAACACTGAAGCTTTCTTT. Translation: CASSYGSEMNTEAFF.

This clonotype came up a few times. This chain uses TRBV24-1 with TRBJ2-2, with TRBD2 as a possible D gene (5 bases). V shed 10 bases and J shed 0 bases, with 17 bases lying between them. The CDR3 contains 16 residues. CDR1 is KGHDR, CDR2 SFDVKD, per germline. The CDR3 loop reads CATWLGRLSNTGELFF. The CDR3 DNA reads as TGTGCCACGTGGTTGGGCCGACTATCGAACACCGGGGAGCTGTTTTTT.

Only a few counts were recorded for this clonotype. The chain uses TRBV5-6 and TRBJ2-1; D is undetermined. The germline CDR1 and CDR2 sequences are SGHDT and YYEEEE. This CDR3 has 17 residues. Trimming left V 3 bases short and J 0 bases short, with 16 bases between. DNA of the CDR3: TGTGCCAGCAGCTCACTCCTTGCGGCCTGCTCCTACAATGAGCAGTTCTTC. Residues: CASSSLLAACSYNEQFF. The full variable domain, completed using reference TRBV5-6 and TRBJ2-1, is DAGVTQSPTHLIKTRGQQVTLRCSPKSGHDTVSWYQQALGQGPQFIFQYYEEEERQRGNFPDRFSGHQFPNYSSELNVNALLLGDSALYLCASSSLLAACSYNEQFFGPGTRLTVL.

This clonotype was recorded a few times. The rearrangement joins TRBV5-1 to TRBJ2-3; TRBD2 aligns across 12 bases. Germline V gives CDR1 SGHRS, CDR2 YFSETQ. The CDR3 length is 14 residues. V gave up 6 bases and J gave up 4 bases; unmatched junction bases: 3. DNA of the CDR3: TGCGCCAGCAAACTAGCGGGAGGCCCAGATACGCAGTATTTT. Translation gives CASKLAGGPDTQYF.

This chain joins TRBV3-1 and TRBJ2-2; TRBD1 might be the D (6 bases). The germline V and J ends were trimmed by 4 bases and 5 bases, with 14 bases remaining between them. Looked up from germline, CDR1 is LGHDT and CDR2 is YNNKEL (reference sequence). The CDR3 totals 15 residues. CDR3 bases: TGTGCCAGCAGCCCCTCAGGGGTGAGGACCGGGGAGCTGTTTTTT. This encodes CASSPSGVRTGELFF. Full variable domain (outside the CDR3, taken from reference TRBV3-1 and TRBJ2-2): DTAVSQTPKYLVTQMGNDKSIKCEQNLGHDTMYWYKQDSKKFLKIMFSYNNKELIINETVPNRFSPKSPDKAHLNLHINSLELGDSAVYFCASSPSGVRTGELFFGEGSRLTVL.

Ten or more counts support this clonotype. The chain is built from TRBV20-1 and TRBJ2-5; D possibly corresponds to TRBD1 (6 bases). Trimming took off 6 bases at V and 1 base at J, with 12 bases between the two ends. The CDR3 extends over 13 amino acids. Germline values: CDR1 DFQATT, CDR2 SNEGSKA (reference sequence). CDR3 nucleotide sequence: TGCAGTGCCACCCGGACAGCCCAAGAGACCCAGTACTTC. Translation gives CSATRTAQETQYF.

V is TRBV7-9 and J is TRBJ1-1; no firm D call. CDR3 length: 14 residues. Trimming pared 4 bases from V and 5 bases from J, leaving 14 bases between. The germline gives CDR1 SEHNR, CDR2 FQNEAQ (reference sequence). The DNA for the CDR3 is TGTGCCAGCAGCTCTAGCTGGGCGCGTACTGAAGCTTTCTTT. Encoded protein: CASSSSWARTEAFF.

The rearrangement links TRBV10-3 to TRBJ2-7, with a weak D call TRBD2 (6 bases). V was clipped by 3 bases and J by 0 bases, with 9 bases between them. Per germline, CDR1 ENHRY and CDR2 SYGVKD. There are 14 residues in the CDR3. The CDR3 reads CAISERLDSYEQYF. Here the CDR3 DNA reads TGTGCCATCAGTGAAAGACTAGACTCCTACGAGCAGTACTTC.

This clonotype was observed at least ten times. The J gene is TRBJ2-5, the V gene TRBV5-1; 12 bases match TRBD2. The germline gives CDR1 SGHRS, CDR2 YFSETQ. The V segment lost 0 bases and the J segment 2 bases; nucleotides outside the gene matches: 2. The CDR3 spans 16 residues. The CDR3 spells CASSLGTSGIQETQYF. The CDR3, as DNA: TGCGCCAGCAGCTTGGGGACTAGCGGGATACAAGAGACCCAGTACTTC.

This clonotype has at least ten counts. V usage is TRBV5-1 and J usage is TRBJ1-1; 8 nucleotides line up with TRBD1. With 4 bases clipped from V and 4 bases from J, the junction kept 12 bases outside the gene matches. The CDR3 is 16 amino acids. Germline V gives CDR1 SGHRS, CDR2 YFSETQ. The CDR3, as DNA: TGCGCCAGCAGCCAACAAAGAGACAGGGGCGGCACTGAAGCTTTCTTT. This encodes CASSQQRDRGGTEAFF.

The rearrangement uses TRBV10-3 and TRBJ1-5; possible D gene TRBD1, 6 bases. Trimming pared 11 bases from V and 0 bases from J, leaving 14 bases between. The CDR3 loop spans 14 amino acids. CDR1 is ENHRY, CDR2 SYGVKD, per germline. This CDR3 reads CASRAGASNQPQHF. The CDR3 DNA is TGTGCCTCCAGGGCGGGGGCTAGCAATCAGCCCCAGCATTTT.

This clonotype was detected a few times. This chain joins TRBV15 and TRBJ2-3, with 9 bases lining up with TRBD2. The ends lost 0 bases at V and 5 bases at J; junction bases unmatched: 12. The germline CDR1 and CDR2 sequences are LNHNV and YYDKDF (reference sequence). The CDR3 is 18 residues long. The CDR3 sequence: CATSRENQGLAVEDTQYF. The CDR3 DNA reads TGTGCCACCAGCAGAGAAAATCAGGGACTAGCTGTCGAAGATACGCAGTATTTT.

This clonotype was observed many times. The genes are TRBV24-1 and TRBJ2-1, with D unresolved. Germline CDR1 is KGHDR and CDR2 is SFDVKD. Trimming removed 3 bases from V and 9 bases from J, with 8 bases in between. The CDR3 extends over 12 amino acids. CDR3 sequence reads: CATSDNAIEQFF. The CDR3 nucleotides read TGTGCCACCAGTGATAATGCGATTGAGCAGTTCTTC.

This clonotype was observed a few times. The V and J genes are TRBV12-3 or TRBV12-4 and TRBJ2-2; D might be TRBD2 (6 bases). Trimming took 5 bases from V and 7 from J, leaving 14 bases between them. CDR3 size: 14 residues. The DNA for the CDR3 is TGTGCCAGCAGTGTTAGATCCGGGGGCGGGGAGCTGTTTTTT. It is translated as CASSVRSGGGELFF.

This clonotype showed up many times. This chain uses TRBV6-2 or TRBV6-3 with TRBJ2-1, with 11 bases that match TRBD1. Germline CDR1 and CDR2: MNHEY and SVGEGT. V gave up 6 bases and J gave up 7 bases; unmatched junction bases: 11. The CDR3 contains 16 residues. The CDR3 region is CASSRTGTGGRNEQFF. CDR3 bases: TGTGCCAGCAGCCGAACCGGGACAGGGGGTCGTAATGAGCAGTTCTTC.

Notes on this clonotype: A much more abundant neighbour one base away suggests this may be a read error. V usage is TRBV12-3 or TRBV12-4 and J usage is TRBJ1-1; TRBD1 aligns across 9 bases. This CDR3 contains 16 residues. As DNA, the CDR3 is TGTGCCAGCAGCCTGGCTGGGACAGGGATGAACACTGTAGCTTTCTTT. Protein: CASSLAGTGMNTVAFF.

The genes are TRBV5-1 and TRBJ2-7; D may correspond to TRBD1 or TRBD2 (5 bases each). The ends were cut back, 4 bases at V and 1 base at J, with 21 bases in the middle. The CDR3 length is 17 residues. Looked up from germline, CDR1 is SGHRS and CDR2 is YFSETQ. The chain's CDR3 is CASSQPLMGERSYEQYF. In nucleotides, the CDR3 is TGCGCCAGCAGCCAACCGTTGATGGGGGAGCGTTCCTACGAGCAGTACTTC.

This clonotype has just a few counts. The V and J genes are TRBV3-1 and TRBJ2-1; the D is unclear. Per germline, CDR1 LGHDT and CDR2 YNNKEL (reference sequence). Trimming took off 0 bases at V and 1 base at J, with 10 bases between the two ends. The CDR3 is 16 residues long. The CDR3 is CASSQDLAQSYNEQFF. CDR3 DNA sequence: TGTGCCAGCAGCCAAGATTTAGCCCAATCCTACAATGAGCAGTTCTTC.

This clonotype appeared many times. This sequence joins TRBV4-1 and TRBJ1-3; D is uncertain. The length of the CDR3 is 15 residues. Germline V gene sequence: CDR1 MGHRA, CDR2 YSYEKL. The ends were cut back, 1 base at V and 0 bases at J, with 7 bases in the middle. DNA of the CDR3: TGCGCCAGCAGCCAAGCCAAGGGCTCTGGAAACACCATATATTTT. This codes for CASSQAKGSGNTIYF.